This TCR beta chain was profiled in a study of radiotherapy plus CTLA-4 blockade in lung cancer. Study details: Objective responses were recorded in 15% to 20% of patients, with disease control recorded in 25% to 40%.

V dropped 1 base and J dropped 4 bases, with 6 bases sitting between them. Germline V gene data show CDR1 as SGHTA and CDR2 as FQGNSA. The CDR3 runs to 13 residues. The protocol was immunoSEQ multiplex PCR, while the TCRdb copy is restricted to in-frame clones and leaves out a portion. The sample holds about 32,000 clones, less than 75% seen once. Regarding the study as a whole: There was expansion of tumor-derived TCR clones in blood after radiotherapy plus ipilimumab.

This clone was picked up one time. The antigen remains undetermined. Focal radiation and CTLA-4 blockade (ipilimumab) were tested in chemo-refractory metastatic non-small-cell lung cancer patients. The source was peripheral blood, collected from a patient treated with radiotherapy plus ipilimumab. The source is a human donor with non-small cell lung cancer who had stable disease on radiotherapy plus ipilimumab. The chain carries TRBV7-2 and TRBJ2-3; D is ambiguous. CDR3 in DNA: TGTGCCAGCAGCTTAGGACCCGCAGATACGCAGTATTTT. It yields the protein CASSLGPADTQYF. Together with reference TRBV7-2 and TRBJ2-3, the CDR3 gives the full variable domain: GAGVSQSPSNKVTEKGKDVELRCDPISGHTALYWYRQSLGQGLEFLIYFQGNSAPDKSGLPSDRFSAERTGGSVSTLTIQRTQQEDSAVYLCASSLGPADTQYFGPGTRLTVL.